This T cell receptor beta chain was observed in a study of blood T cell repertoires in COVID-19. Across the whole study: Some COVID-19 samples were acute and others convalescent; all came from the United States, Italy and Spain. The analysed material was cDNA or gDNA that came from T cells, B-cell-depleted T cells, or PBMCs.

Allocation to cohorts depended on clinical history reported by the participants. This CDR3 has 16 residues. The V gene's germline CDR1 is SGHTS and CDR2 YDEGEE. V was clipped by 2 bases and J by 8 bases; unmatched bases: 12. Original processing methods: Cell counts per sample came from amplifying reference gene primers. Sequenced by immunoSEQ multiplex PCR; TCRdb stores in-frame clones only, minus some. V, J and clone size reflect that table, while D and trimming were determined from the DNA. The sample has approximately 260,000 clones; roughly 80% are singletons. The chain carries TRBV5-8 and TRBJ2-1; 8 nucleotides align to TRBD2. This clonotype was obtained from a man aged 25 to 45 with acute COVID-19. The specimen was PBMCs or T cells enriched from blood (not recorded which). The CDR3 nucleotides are TGTGCCAGCAGCTTTGCCGGGACTAGGGTTCGGGATGAGCAGTTCTTC. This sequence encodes CASSFAGTRVRDEQFF.